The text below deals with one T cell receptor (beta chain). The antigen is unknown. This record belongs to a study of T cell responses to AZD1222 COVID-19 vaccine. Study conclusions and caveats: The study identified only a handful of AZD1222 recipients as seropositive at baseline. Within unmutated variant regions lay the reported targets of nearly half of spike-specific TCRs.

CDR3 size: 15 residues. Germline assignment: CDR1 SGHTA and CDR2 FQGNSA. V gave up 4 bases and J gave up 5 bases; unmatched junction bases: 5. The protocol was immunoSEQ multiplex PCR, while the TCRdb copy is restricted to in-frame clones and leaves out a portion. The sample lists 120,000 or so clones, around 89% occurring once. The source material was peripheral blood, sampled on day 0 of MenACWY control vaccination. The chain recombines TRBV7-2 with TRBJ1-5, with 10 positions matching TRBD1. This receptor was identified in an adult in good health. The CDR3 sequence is CASSSPGTGDQPQHF. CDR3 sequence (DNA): TGTGCCAGCAGCTCTCCTGGGACAGGGGATCAGCCCCAGCATTTT.